The 21 T cell receptor beta chains in this list originate from one sample, sequenced in a study of shared clonotypes between healthy human individuals. Some clones are missing from TCRdb's copy, which holds only in-frame ones; the method was immunoSEQ multiplex PCR. The repertoire holds about 450,000 clones, with roughly 85% as singletons. The sample taken for sequencing was PBMCs. These receptors originate from a woman in her thirties or forties in good health. Some clones in this sample may be carry-over from other donors' samples.

This clone showed up many times. This chain uses TRBV7-6 with TRBJ2-1; D is uncertain. The CDR3 totals 15 residues. Trimming took off 1 base at V and 2 bases at J, with 9 bases between the two ends. Germline lookup yields CDR1 SGHVS and CDR2 FNYEAQ. CDR3 sequence (DNA): TGTGCCAGCAGCTTAGTTCCAGAGGCCTACAATGAGCAGTTCTTC. The encoded protein is CASSLVPEAYNEQFF.

V gene TRBV7-9 combines with J gene TRBJ2-3; possibly TRBD1 for D (6 bases). Germline CDR1 is SEHNR and CDR2 is FQNEAQ (reference sequence). The CDR3 has 14 residues. V shed 5 bases and J shed 3 bases, with 12 bases lying between them. CDR3 region: CASSLSGDTDTQYF. CDR3 sequence (DNA): TGTGCCAGCAGCCTATCAGGGGATACAGATACGCAGTATTTT.

The table lists this clone with a count of one. The chain couples TRBV4-1 to TRBJ2-2; D perhaps matches TRBD1 (5 bases). The CDR3 covers 14 residues. Trimming took off 0 bases at V and 5 bases at J, with 7 bases between the two ends. In germline, CDR1 is MGHRA, CDR2 YSYEKL. CDR3 sequence reads: CASSQDPGTGELFF. The CDR3 bases are TGCGCCAGCAGCCAAGATCCAGGGACCGGGGAGCTGTTTTTT.

The rearrangement uses TRBV7-9 and TRBJ1-4; D is perhaps TRBD1 (5 bases). V lost 5 bases, J lost 7 bases, and 14 bases lay in between. Germline values: CDR1 SEHNR, CDR2 FQNEAQ (reference sequence). The CDR3 consists of 14 residues. CDR3 sequence (DNA): TGTGCCAGCAGCACAAGGGGTTATGGTGAAAAACTGTTTTTT. Translating it yields CASSTRGYGEKLFF.

The chain has TRBV2 and TRBJ1-3, with D possibly being TRBD1 (6 bases). Between the trimmed V and J ends, which lost 6 bases and 0 bases, there was a span of 12 bases. The CDR3 loop spans 15 amino acids. Per the germline V gene, CDR1 is SNHLY and CDR2 is FYNNEI. For the CDR3, the DNA is TGTGCCAGCAGCGTGGACAGATTCTCTGGAAACACCATATATTTT. Amino acids: CASSVDRFSGNTIYF.

The chain has TRBV5-1 and TRBJ2-2, with D tentatively TRBD2 (5 bases). The V end lost 7 bases, the J end lost 1 base, and 11 bases lay between the germline ends. The CDR3 length is 14 residues. Germline CDR1 and CDR2: SGHRS and YFSETQ. The CDR3 nucleotides are TGCGCCAGCGGGATACGGGAGAACACCGGGGAGCTGTTTTTT. Translated: CASGIRENTGELFF. The full variable domain, rest sourced from reference TRBV5-1 and TRBJ2-2, is KAGVTQTPRYLIKTRGQQVTLSCSPISGHRSVSWYQQTPGQGLQFLFEYFSETQRNKGNFPGRFSGRQFSNSRSEMNVSTLELGDSALYLCASGIRENTGELFFGEGSRLTVL.

V is TRBV5-1 and J is TRBJ2-1; 11 bases map to TRBD2. Trimming cost V 0 bases and J 1 base; bases outside gene matches: 3. This CDR3 has 17 amino acids. The germline CDR1 and CDR2 sequences are SGHRS and YFSETQ. CDR3: CASSLEGLAVSYNEQFF. CDR3 nucleotide sequence: TGCGCCAGCAGCTTGGAGGGACTAGCGGTATCCTACAATGAGCAGTTCTTC.

V gene TRBV18 combines with J gene TRBJ1-1; TRBD1 aligns across 8 bases. The CDR3 length is 13 residues. CDR1 and CDR2 from the germline V gene are KGHSH and LQKENI. After removal of 8 bases from V and 2 bases from J, the junction contained 4 bases not matched to a gene. This chain's CDR3 is CASAGQANTEAFF. CDR3 bases: TGTGCCAGCGCGGGACAGGCTAACACTGAAGCTTTCTTT.

This chain uses TRBV5-4 with TRBJ2-2, with TRBD2 identical over 12 bases. Germline V gene data show CDR1 as SGHNT and CDR2 as YYREEE (reference sequence). CDR3 length: 16 amino acids. Germline trimming cut 4 bases from V and 7 bases from J; bases unmatched to any gene: 8. CDR3 in DNA: TGTGCCAGCAGCCAACTAGCGGGAGGCATGGGCGGGGAGCTGTTTTTT. Translating gives CASSQLAGGMGGELFF.

The J gene is TRBJ1-1, the V gene TRBV5-6; D perhaps matches TRBD1 (6 bases). The germline gives CDR1 SGHDT, CDR2 YYEEEE. This CDR3 contains 13 residues. The V end lost 7 bases, the J end lost 8 bases, and 18 bases lay between the germline ends. CDR3 in amino acids: CASYELDRREAFF. The DNA of the CDR3 is TGTGCCAGCTACGAACTCGACAGGCGGGAAGCTTTCTTT. Looking up the rest from reference TRBV5-6 and TRBJ1-1 gives the full variable domain: DAGVTQSPTHLIKTRGQQVTLRCSPKSGHDTVSWYQQALGQGPQFIFQYYEEEERQRGNFPDRFSGHQFPNYSSELNVNALLLGDSALYLCASYELDRREAFFGQGTRLTVV.

The V call is TRBV10-2, the J call TRBJ2-3; 9 bases align to TRBD1. With V trimmed by 3 bases and J by 0 bases, 16 bases remained unmatched. Germline CDR1 WSHSY, CDR2 SAAADI. CDR3 length equals 20 residues. The CDR3 protein is CASSDPAGQGKKYSTDTQYF. The CDR3 region has the DNA TGCGCCAGCAGTGACCCCGCGGGACAGGGTAAAAAGTATAGCACAGATACGCAGTATTTT.

The CDR3 bases are TGTGCCAGCAGCTTAGGCGACAGGAGGAACACTGAAGCTTTCTTT. Its translation is CASSLGDRRNTEAFF. The chain is built from TRBV11-2 and TRBJ1-1, with a weak D call TRBD1 (6 bases). The CDR3 is 15 residues long. Germline CDR1 reads SGHAT; CDR2 reads FQNNGV. V shed 1 base and J shed 1 base, with 10 bases lying between them.

With regard to this clone: This may arise from a read error, as a much more abundant clone is one base away. Other DNA sequences from this sample encode an identical CDR3 as well. The gene calls are TRBV28 and TRBJ2-5; TRBD2 agrees at 11 bases. Germline assignment: CDR1 MDHEN and CDR2 SYDVKM. J gave up 5 bases and V 3 bases, and 17 bases lay outside the gene matches. The CDR3 covers 19 residues. The CDR3: CASSFSRTSGLKIQETQYF. DNA for the CDR3: TGTGCCAGCAGTTTCTCCCGGACTAGCGGGCTTAAGATCCAGGAGACCCAGTACTTC.

This clone was seen just once. The rearrangement links TRBV27 to TRBJ1-5, with TRBD1 matching over 7 bases. Looked up from germline, CDR1 is MNHEY and CDR2 is SMNVEV (reference sequence). Losses at the gene ends were 4 bases for V and 6 bases for J; bases not matched to a gene: 0. The CDR3 length is 12 residues. The CDR3 sequence is CASSSGGQPQHF. The CDR3 nucleotides read TGTGCCAGCAGTTCAGGGGGTCAGCCCCAGCATTTT.

With regard to this clone: Other DNA sequences within the sample encode an identical CDR3. The chain recombines TRBV28 with TRBJ1-1; D unclear. This CDR3 contains 11 residues. The germline CDR1 and CDR2 sequences are MDHEN and SYDVKM. Trimming shortened V by 4 bases and J by 8 bases, and 8 bases separated the two germline ends. DNA of the CDR3: TGTGCCAGCAGTTCTGCAGCAGAAGCTTTCTTT. As protein: CASSSAAEAFF.

The rearrangement uses TRBV6-5 and TRBJ2-7; 8 nucleotides line up with TRBD2. Germline CDR1 is MNHEY and CDR2 is SVGAGI. This CDR3 has 14 amino acids. Trimming at V came to 6 bases and at J to 2 bases, leaving 6 bases not matched to a gene. The CDR3 loop is CASRREGRAYEQYF. For the CDR3, the DNA is TGTGCCAGCAGACGGGAGGGGAGGGCCTACGAGCAGTACTTC.

V gene TRBV5-1 combines with J gene TRBJ2-3; 9 positions agree with TRBD2. The junction had 8 bases not matched to a gene; V was cut back by 0 bases and J by 0 bases. Per germline, CDR1 SGHRS and CDR2 YFSETQ. The CDR3 covers 18 residues. The CDR3 reads CASSLASSGTISTDTQYF. The CDR3 DNA reads as TGCGCCAGCAGCTTGGCGTCTAGCGGGACCATTAGCACAGATACGCAGTATTTT.

V gene TRBV5-8 combines with J gene TRBJ2-3; a weak D match, TRBD1 (6 bases). The CDR3 is 13 amino acids. Germline CDR1 SGHTS, CDR2 YDEGEE. The V end lost 0 bases, the J end lost 4 bases, and 6 bases lay between the germline ends. CDR3: CASSLAGADTQYF. CDR3 in DNA: TGTGCCAGCAGCTTGGCAGGGGCAGATACGCAGTATTTT.

This clone was counted only a few times. This chain uses TRBV28 with TRBJ2-1; 7 positions agree with TRBD1. Trimming at V came to 5 bases and at J to 2 bases, leaving 6 bases not matched to a gene. This CDR3 region has 15 residues. Per germline, CDR1 MDHEN and CDR2 SYDVKM. The CDR3 sequence: CASSDTGEPYNEQFF. The CDR3 DNA reads TGTGCCAGCAGTGATACAGGGGAACCCTACAATGAGCAGTTCTTC.

DNA of the CDR3: TGTGCCAGCAGTTCCCCGGGACTAGCGGGTTATGGTGAGCAGTTCTTC. It is translated as CASSSPGLAGYGEQFF. The chain links TRBV25-1 to TRBJ2-1; the match to TRBD2 covers 12 bases. The trim removed 5 bases at V and 9 bases at J, leaving 11 bases unmatched. Germline V gives CDR1 MGHDK, CDR2 SYGVNS. The CDR3 has 16 amino acids.

This CDR3 reads CASRDSVEGQIYGYTF. The CDR3 DNA is TGTGCCAGCAGAGACAGTGTCGAAGGGCAGATCTATGGCTACACCTTC. The rearrangement links TRBV2 to TRBJ1-2; D is perhaps TRBD1 (5 bases). The length of the CDR3 is 16 residues. Germline V lookup: CDR1 SNHLY, CDR2 FYNNEI. V was cut by 6 bases and J by 4 bases, with 21 bases left in between.